Listed below are T cell receptor beta chains from one sample, sequenced in a study of blood T cell repertoires in COVID-19. Libraries were prepared by immunoSEQ multiplex PCR; TCRdb keeps only in-frame clonotypes and omits some of them. Among 25,000 to 35,000 clones listed, more than 65% were seen once. The sequencing input was peripheral blood. The origin of the receptors is a human donor in a cohort sampled during active COVID-19. Each CDR3 is given with its conserved first and last residue.

TRBJ1-2 TRBV7-9 CASSPGQGYGYTF
TRBJ2-2 TRBV18 CASSPMTSGGAHTGELFF
TRBJ2-2 TRBV9 CASREEGLASGELFF
TRBJ2-5 TRBV6-5 CASSYSFEGSQETQYF
TRBJ2-5 TRBV5-3 CARSPWTSGGFPPETQYF
TRBJ2-7 TRBV6-1 CASSEDGEGEQYF
TRBJ1-1 TRBV27 CASSNPSGVNTEAFF
TRBJ1-1 TRBV12-3/TRBV12-4 CASRNPPSTEAFF
TRBJ1-2 TRBV20-1 CSASRGTGSVGGYTF
TRBJ2-7 TRBV15 CATSRARDRESYEQYF
TRBJ2-3 TRBV9 CASSVSGTDTQYF
TRBJ2-7 TRBV6-2/TRBV6-3 CASSYDRTNEQYF
TRBJ2-5 TRBV4-2 CASSQGLLAGGVETQYF
TRBJ1-5 TRBV11-2 CASSWGVGQPQHF
TRBJ2-3 TRBV5-1 CASSLGNRGTDTQYF
TRBJ1-5 TRBV6-5 CASSPDRDNQPQHF
TRBJ1-5 TRBV4-2 CASSQDQGGHQPQHF
TRBJ2-1 TRBV27 CASSLSSRNEQFF
TRBJ1-2 TRBV9 CASSPTLGGLNYGYTF
TRBJ1-4 TRBV19 CASSPTGVNIEKLFF
TRBJ2-3 TRBV19 CASRRGNRPSTDTQYF
TRBJ1-5 TRBV18 CASSQRQSSNQPQHF
TRBJ1-6 TRBV7-9 CASIKAGGGNSPLHF
TRBJ2-3 TRBV7-6 CASSLGTSGGTDTQYF
TRBJ1-2 TRBV11-3 CASSLEAGRGAWVTF
TRBJ2-5 TRBV12-3/TRBV12-4 CASSLGLKGNQYF
TRBJ1-2 TRBV7-8 CASSVVTDSYRYGYTF
TRBJ1-4 TRBV3-1/TRBV3-2 CASRQTPDTLFF
TRBJ2-3 TRBV7-8 CASSMLRGSVDTQYF
TRBJ2-3 TRBV18 CASSFTSQTQYF
TRBJ1-1 TRBV29-1 CSVDVVGGMEAFF
TRBJ2-7 TRBV5-6 CASSLLLAEQYF